This passage covers 26 T cell receptor beta chains from one sample sequenced in a study of cytomegalovirus exposure and HLA in healthy donors. Vbeta (60) and Jbeta (13) primers were used in the PCR. Libraries were prepared by immunoSEQ multiplex PCR; TCRdb keeps only in-frame clonotypes and omits some of them. Of more than 110,000 clones in the sample, approximately 80% are singletons; the top ten hold 4% to 6%. Sequenced material: PBMCs. The receptor source for this set is a woman aged 50 to 65 in good health and CMV-seronegative.

The chain employs TRBV6-5 and TRBJ1-1; no definite D call. This CDR3 comprises 15 residues. Germline V gives CDR1 MNHEY, CDR2 SVGAGI. V shed 8 bases and J shed 1 base, with 17 bases lying between them. The CDR3 loop reads CASFYRLRGNTEAFF. The CDR3 region has the DNA TGTGCCAGCTTTTATCGCTTACGGGGGAACACTGAAGCTTTCTTT.

This sequence joins TRBV6-1 and TRBJ2-7; weak D call: TRBD2 (7 bases). The ends were cut back, 4 bases at V and 2 bases at J, with 15 bases in the middle. Germline CDR1 reads MNHNS; CDR2 reads SASEGT. The CDR3 runs to 15 residues. DNA for the CDR3: TGTGCCAGCAGTGGGGAGGGGGACAAAGCCTACGAGCAGTACTTC. It translates to CASSGEGDKAYEQYF.

The chain employs TRBV19 and TRBJ1-1, with D possibly TRBD1 on 6 matching bases. The CDR3 has 17 residues. The germline V gene has CDR1 LNHDA and CDR2 SQIVND (reference sequence). Trimming shortened V by 3 bases and J by 0 bases, and 17 bases separated the two germline ends. CDR3 nucleotides: TGTGCCAGTAGTATCTCCCAGGGGCCCGGGATGAACACTGAAGCTTTCTTT. Translated, it gives CASSISQGPGMNTEAFF.

The chain uses TRBV5-1 and TRBJ2-5; 13 positions agree with TRBD2. The germline gives CDR1 SGHRS, CDR2 YFSETQ. The CDR3 runs to 14 residues. Trimming cost V 5 bases and J 5 bases; bases outside gene matches: 3. The CDR3 reads CASSPTSGGETQYF. The DNA for the CDR3 is TGCGCCAGCAGTCCGACTAGCGGGGGGGAGACCCAGTACTTC.

This clone was recorded a few times. The CDR3 nucleotides are TGTGCCAGCAGCCTTCCCCAAGCCTGGACATACTCTGGAAACACCATATATTTT. This translates into CASSLPQAWTYSGNTIYF. The chain uses TRBV28 and TRBJ1-3, with D maybe TRBD1 (5 bases). Deletions cut 6 bases from V and 0 bases from J, with 21 bases between. The CDR3 sequence is 18 residues long. The V gene's germline CDR1 is MDHEN and CDR2 SYDVKM.

This clone was counted a few times. The rearrangement uses TRBV5-1 and TRBJ2-1; D remains unclear. The V gene's germline CDR1 is SGHRS and CDR2 YFSETQ. This CDR3 is 16 amino acids long. V lost 4 bases and J lost 3, with 17 bases in between. CDR3 amino acids: CASSHSLSGSYNEQFF. In DNA form, the CDR3 reads TGCGCCAGCAGCCACTCTCTAAGTGGTAGCTACAATGAGCAGTTCTTC.

The chain is built from TRBV11-2 and TRBJ2-7; 10 nucleotides match TRBD1. The CDR3 length is 15 residues. Germline V gene sequence: CDR1 SGHAT, CDR2 FQNNGV. Unmatched junction bases numbered 1, after V lost 0 bases and J lost 2 bases. CDR3 bases: TGTGCCAGCAGCTTAGAAGGGACAGGGGCCTACGAGCAGTACTTC. Translated: CASSLEGTGAYEQYF.

This clone has more than one count but fewer than ten. V usage is TRBV13 and J usage is TRBJ2-6, with 10 bases matching TRBD1. Germline loops: CDR1 PRHDT, CDR2 FYEKMQ (reference sequence). The ends lost 3 bases at V and 0 bases at J; junction bases unmatched: 2. This CDR3 spans 17 amino acids. CDR3 in DNA: TGTGCCAGCAGCTTGGGACAGGGGACCTCTGGGGCCAACGTCCTGACTTTC. This encodes CASSLGQGTSGANVLTF.

The V and J genes are TRBV18 and TRBJ2-3; no definite D call. Trimming removed 6 bases from V and 0 bases from J, with 13 bases in between. The CDR3 is 15 residues long. Per germline, CDR1 KGHSH and CDR2 LQKENI. The CDR3 here is CASSRPGTSTDTQYF. For the CDR3, the DNA is TGTGCCAGCTCTCGGCCAGGAACTAGCACAGATACGCAGTATTTT.

The rearrangement uses TRBV29-1 and TRBJ1-5; tentative D call: TRBD1 (6 bases). This CDR3 spans 15 amino acids. Germline V gives CDR1 SQVTM, CDR2 ANQGSEA. V gave up 1 base and J gave up 0 bases, with 10 bases separating them. The CDR3 here is CSVEGYRDSNQPQHF. As DNA, the CDR3 is TGCAGCGTTGAAGGTTACAGGGATAGCAATCAGCCCCAGCATTTT.

The V and J genes are TRBV6-1 and TRBJ2-6, with a tentative D call TRBD1 (5 bases). The V and J ends lost 8 bases and 1 base respectively, with 12 bases between them. The germline CDR1 and CDR2 sequences are MNHNS and SASEGT. The CDR3 is 15 residues long. This chain's CDR3 is CASGTGLSGANVLTF. DNA of the CDR3: TGTGCCAGCGGAACAGGTCTATCTGGGGCCAACGTCCTGACTTTC.

Points on this clone: No conserved phenylalanine or tryptophan ends this CDR3, so it is likely a read error. The genes are TRBV5-8 and TRBJ2-3; 7 bases fit TRBD1. V lost 4 bases and J lost 0; bases outside the gene matches: 5. Per the germline V gene, CDR1 is SGHTS and CDR2 is YDEGEE. The CDR3 is made up of 15 amino acids. The CDR3 DNA sequence: TGTGCCAGCAGCCTTGGACAGGAGAGCACAGATACGCAGTATCTT. It codes for CASSLGQESTDTQYL.

The rearrangement joins TRBV28 to TRBJ2-7, with TRBD2 as a possible D gene (5 bases). Per germline, CDR1 MDHEN and CDR2 SYDVKM. The CDR3 runs 14 residues. Trimming took 2 bases from V and 0 from J, leaving 8 bases between them. CDR3 sequence (DNA): TGTGCCAGCAGTTTACCCGGGATCTCCTACGAGCAGTACTTC. Its translation: CASSLPGISYEQYF.

V usage is TRBV6-5 and J usage is TRBJ1-5; no clear D. V lost 4 bases to trimming and J lost 3 bases, with 16 bases between them. The CDR3 covers 16 residues. Germline V gene lookup returns CDR1 MNHEY and CDR2 SVGAGI. CDR3 sequence reads: CASSWAGWTNNQPQHF. The CDR3 DNA sequence: TGTGCCAGCAGTTGGGCGGGTTGGACTAACAATCAGCCCCAGCATTTT.

The V gene is TRBV15, the J gene TRBJ2-2; D not certain. CDR1 is LNHNV, CDR2 YYDKDF, per germline (reference sequence). CDR3 size: 17 residues. Between the trimmed V and J ends, which lost 5 bases and 1 base, there was a span of 17 bases. CDR3 bases: TGTGCCACCAGCGGGCTCGTCTCGAACAGGAACACCGGGGAGCTGTTTTTT. Its protein is CATSGLVSNRNTGELFF.

The chain uses TRBV5-8 and TRBJ2-7; a weak D match, TRBD1 (5 bases). This CDR3 contains 16 residues. Germline lookup yields CDR1 SGHTS and CDR2 YDEGEE. Trimming removed 0 bases at V and 2 bases at J, with 15 bases between. CDR3 region: CASSLALGPLTYEQYF. The CDR3 nucleotides read TGTGCCAGCAGCTTGGCTTTGGGGCCTTTGACCTACGAGCAGTACTTC.

This chain uses TRBV30 with TRBJ1-2; 7 bases fit TRBD1. V was clipped by 1 base and J by 2 bases; unmatched bases: 4. Germline V lookup: CDR1 GTSNPN, CDR2 SVGIG (reference sequence). The CDR3 loop spans 14 amino acids. The chain's CDR3 is CAWSGQTGNYGYTF. The CDR3 DNA reads as TGTGCCTGGAGTGGCCAGACAGGGAACTATGGCTACACCTTC.

This clone showed up many times. The chain couples TRBV19 to TRBJ1-1, with D possibly being TRBD1 (6 bases). CDR3 length: 15 residues. Trimming shortened V by 5 bases and J by 7 bases, and 20 bases separated the two germline ends. CDR1 and CDR2 from the germline V gene are LNHDA and SQIVND (reference sequence). As DNA, the CDR3 is TGTGCCAGTAGTCCCACACAGGATCACAGGGTTGAAGCTTTCTTT. It specifies CASSPTQDHRVEAFF. The full variable domain, completed using reference TRBV19 and TRBJ1-1, is DGGITQSPKYLFRKEGQNVTLSCEQNLNHDAMYWYRQDPGQGLRLIYYSQIVNDFQKGDIAEGYSVSREKKESFPLTVTSAQKNPTAFYLCASSPTQDHRVEAFFGQGTRLTVV.

V is TRBV10-3 and J is TRBJ2-7; a possible D gene is TRBD2 (6 bases). CDR3 length equals 13 residues. V was clipped by 6 bases and J by 1 base, with 10 bases between them. From germline, CDR1 is ENHRY and CDR2 SYGVKD. The CDR3 DNA follows: TGTGCCATCAGGCGGGACTTATCCTACGAGCAGTACTTC. Translated: CAIRRDLSYEQYF.

The chain combines TRBV6-1 with TRBJ2-7; 12 bases are shared with TRBD2. Germline values: CDR1 MNHNS, CDR2 SASEGT. J was trimmed by 2 bases and V by 3 bases; bases with no gene match: 2. The CDR3 extends over 15 amino acids. The CDR3 loop is CASSERLAGAYEQYF. In DNA form, the CDR3 reads TGTGCCAGCAGTGAGCGACTAGCGGGGGCCTACGAGCAGTACTTC.

The chain joins TRBV6-6 to TRBJ2-7; 8 bases line up with TRBD1. The CDR3 covers 12 residues. Germline loops: CDR1 MNHNY, CDR2 SVGAGI (reference sequence). The J segment lost 6 bases and the V segment lost 6 bases, leaving 4 bases of the junction unmatched. In nucleotides, the CDR3 is TGTGCCAGCAGCAGGACAGGGTTCGAGCAGTACTTC. Translation: CASSRTGFEQYF.

The CDR3 region has the DNA TGTGCCAGCAGCAAAGAACGATCGGCGGGACTAGGAGTAGAGACCCAGTACTTC. Translated: CASSKERSAGLGVETQYF. V and J are TRBV21-1 and TRBJ2-5; TRBD2 is the table's D call and was not checked against the DNA. TRBV21-1 is flagged as a pseudogene. This CDR3 has 18 residues.

The V gene is TRBV5-1, the J gene TRBJ1-1, with 7 bases identical to TRBD1. The CDR3 length is 14 residues. Germline lookup yields CDR1 SGHRS and CDR2 YFSETQ. The junction had 4 bases not matched to a gene; V was cut back by 1 base and J by 4 bases. The CDR3 sequence is CASSLRDSGTEAFF. Written as DNA, the CDR3 is TGCGCCAGCAGCTTGCGGGACAGTGGCACTGAAGCTTTCTTT.

This chain joins TRBV7-3 and TRBJ1-1, with TRBD1 matching over 9 bases. Germline values: CDR1 SGHTA, CDR2 FQGTGA. J was trimmed by 4 bases and V by 3 bases; bases with no gene match: 0. This CDR3 comprises 13 residues. The CDR3 region is CASSLDRGTEAFF. The CDR3 nucleotides read TGTGCCAGCAGCTTGGACAGGGGCACTGAAGCTTTCTTT.

The chain recombines TRBV6-1 with TRBJ1-2, with D possibly matching TRBD1 (6 bases). The CDR3 is 12 residues long. The V end was cut by 3 bases, the J end by 5 bases, with 7 bases between. Germline V gene sequence: CDR1 MNHNS, CDR2 SASEGT. The DNA of the CDR3 is TGTGCCAGCAGTGACCAGGGGTATGGCTACACCTTC. Translating gives CASSDQGYGYTF.

The genes are TRBV30 and TRBJ2-5; a possible D gene is TRBD1 (6 bases). The germline gives CDR1 GTSNPN, CDR2 SVGIG (reference sequence). Deletions cut 2 bases from V and 2 bases from J, with 12 bases between. This CDR3 has 14 amino acids. This chain's CDR3 is CAWSYQGLQETQYF. The CDR3 bases are TGTGCCTGGAGTTACCAGGGGCTACAAGAGACCCAGTACTTC.